The T cell receptor (beta chain) described here comes from a study of T cell responses to AZD1222 COVID-19 vaccine. Study background: Second-dose timings of about 4 or about 12 weeks were pooled.

This clone was counted a few times. The antigen is unknown. Generated by immunoSEQ multiplex PCR, the TCRdb table keeps only in-frame clones and is missing some. The sample carries around 150,000 clones, 94% recorded once. There are 15 residues in the CDR3. Germline CDR1 MNHEY, CDR2 SVGAGI. V lost 3 bases, J lost 7 bases, and 18 bases lay in between. Study observations and caveats: It was only after the peak T cell response that any repertoires were sampled. Spike-specific TCR breadth and depth went up after people got two AZD1222 doses.

This receptor was identified in an adult in good health. This chain links TRBV6-5 with TRBJ1-2, with D tentatively TRBD1 (6 bases). This material consisted of peripheral blood, taken on day 0 of AZD1222 vaccination. CDR3 residues: CASSYVRGARFGYTF. CDR3 in DNA: TGTGCCAGCAGTTATGTTCGGGGGGCACGTTTTGGCTACACCTTC.